Described below is a single TCR beta chain sequence and its context. Its antigen remains unidentified. The data were obtained in a study of cytomegalovirus exposure and HLA in healthy donors. Study-wide results and limits: TCR beta V segments were, for the most part, productive about 87% or about 30% of the time in an earlier analysis.

Germline V CDR1 and CDR2: SQVTM, ANQGSEA. J gave up 7 bases and V 7 bases, and 10 bases lay outside the gene matches. The CDR3 length is 15 residues. PCR primers comprised 60 Vbeta and 13 Jbeta primers. The protocol was immunoSEQ multiplex PCR, while the TCRdb copy is restricted to in-frame clones and leaves out a portion. The sample comprises over 150,000 clones, about 80% of which are singletons, and around 13% rests with the top ten. The J gene is TRBJ2-1, the V gene TRBV29-1; 13 positions match TRBD2. The TCR was taken from a man aged 30-40 years in good health and CMV-seropositive. Sequenced input: PBMCs. CDR3 residues: CSGQLAGGPRNEQFF. The CDR3 DNA reads TGCAGCGGCCAACTAGCGGGAGGGCCTAGGAATGAGCAGTTCTTC.